Listed below are T cell receptor beta chains from one sample, sequenced in a study of CD8 T cells in ankylosing spondylitis. Via MiXCR, TCRdb re-called the 5' RACE reads, giving one row per CDR3 protein. The sample holds a few hundred thousand distinct CDR3 sequences, about a fifth seen once. What was sequenced was blood, either unsorted or a sorted T cell fraction (not recorded which). These receptors were collected from a male donor with ankylosing spondylitis. The CDR3 runs from the conserved cysteine through the conserved F or W. A D gene is named only where the DNA matches it firmly. Size is omitted from some rows. Given values are once, few, many or a class for expanded clones.

j_call d_call clone_size v_call cdr3_nt cdr3_aa
TRBJ2-5 NA few TRBV5-1 TGCGCCAGCAGCTTGGGGGTGGGCGAAGAGACCCAGTACTTC CASSLGVGEETQYF
TRBJ1-4 NA few TRBV2 TGTGCCAGCAAGGAAGGACATACAAATGAAAAACTGTTTTTT CASKEGHTNEKLFF
TRBJ2-7 NA NA TRBV28 TGTGCCAGCACCCCAGGCGGGCCAACCTACGAGCAGTACTTC CASTPGGPTYEQYF
TRBJ1-2 NA many TRBV12-3/TRBV12-4 TGTGCCAGCAGCCGGGGTTCCGGCTACACCTTC CASSRGSGYTF
TRBJ1-5 NA few TRBV3-1 TGTGCCAGCAGCCAAAGTCGACATAGCAATCAGCCCCAGCATTTT CASSQSRHSNQPQHF
TRBJ2-1 TRBD2 NA TRBV18 TGTGCCAGCTCATCCGTGGATGGACTAGCGGGAGTTGGTGAGCAGTTCTTC CASSSVDGLAGVGEQFF
TRBJ2-2 TRBD2 NA TRBV3-1 TGTGCCAGCAGCCAGCCTAGCGGGAGGTTAGCAACCGGGGAGCTGTTTTTT CASSQPSGRLATGELFF
TRBJ1-4 NA few TRBV5-1 TGCGCCAGCAGCTTGGTTCCCGGGGCGAACAATAATGAAAAACTGTTTTTT CASSLVPGANNNEKLFF
TRBJ2-1 NA NA TRBV11-2 TGTGCCAGCAGCTACGACTCAACCTACAATGAGCAGTTCTTC CASSYDSTYNEQFF
TRBJ2-2 NA few TRBV12-3/TRBV12-4 TGTGCCAGCTTCGGGGGTAGGACGGCCGGGGAGCTGTTTTTT CASFGGRTAGELFF
TRBJ2-3 NA NA TRBV5-6 TGTGCCAGCAGCCCTGGGGCAGGGGTTGTATACACAGATACGCAGTATTTT CASSPGAGVVYTDTQYF
TRBJ2-1 NA NA TRBV20-1 TGCAGTGCCTTTTCCACCTACAATGAGCAGTTCTTC CSAFSTYNEQFF
TRBJ2-7 NA NA TRBV2 TGTGCCAGCAGTGTCGAAGGGTCGATCTACGAGCAGTACTTC CASSVEGSIYEQYF
TRBJ2-2 TRBD2 NA TRBV5-1 TGCGCCAGCAGCACCTCTAGCGGGAAGAACACCGGGGAGCTGTTTTTT CASSTSSGKNTGELFF
TRBJ2-3 TRBD2 NA TRBV5-6 TGTGCCAGCAGCTTGACCGGGAGGGCCCTCCGAAGCACAGATACGCAGTATTTT CASSLTGRALRSTDTQYF
TRBJ1-5 NA few TRBV5-1 TGCGCCAGCAGCTTGTTCGGGGGCGGCGATCAGCCCCAGCATTTT CASSLFGGGDQPQHF
TRBJ2-2 NA few TRBV5-1 TGCGCCAGCAGCTTGGCCCCGGTGGGGCCCGGGGAGCTGTTTTTT CASSLAPVGPGELFF